This is a list of T cell receptor beta chains from one sample in a study of response to subunit inactivated influenza vaccine. MiXCR, applied by TCRdb to the RT-PCR reads, yields one record per CDR3 protein. The sample includes 540,000 or so distinct CDR3 sequences, 10% to 15% of them seen just once. Sequences were derived from PBMCs from blood, sampled 40 to 50 days after vaccination. The source of these receptors is a man aged 50-59 years who received an inactivated influenza vaccine. CDR3s include the opening cysteine and the closing phenylalanine or tryptophan.

>TRBV7-2|TRBJ2-3|14
CASSLGGRSDTQYF
>TRBV6-1|TRBJ2-2|15
CASSVAGGITGELFF
>TRBV29-1|TRBJ2-1|17
CSVGGLAGTQRYNEQFF
>TRBV7-2|TRBJ1-1|14
CASSPRWGRREAFF
>TRBV20-1|TRBJ2-3|15
CSARVPSGRTDTQYF
>TRBV11-1|TRBJ2-3|19
CASSGFRGSNGISTDTQYF
>TRBV4-1|TRBJ1-5|16
CASSQDPQGAHQPQHF
>TRBV24-1|TRBJ2-5|18
CATSDGVPAGGSGETQYF
>TRBV7-2|TRBJ1-4|14
CASSLEGRREKLFF
>TRBV5-1|TRBJ2-7|18
CASSLVPGQGSRVYEQYF
>TRBV7-2|TRBJ1-5|13
CASSLERNQPQHF
>TRBV5-1|TRBJ2-3|15
CASRGTAFSTDTQYF
>TRBV29-1|TRBJ1-2|14
CSVGAGSGNYGYTF
>TRBV5-1|TRBJ2-3|14
CASSRDRGTDTQYF
>TRBV24-1|TRBJ2-3|14
CATTGRTSTDTQYF
>TRBV7-2|TRBJ2-3|14
CASSLVSGADTQYF
>TRBV5-1|TRBJ2-7|13
CASSLMTTYEQYF
>TRBV11-2|TRBJ2-3|13
CASSFIVADTQYF
>TRBV20-1|TRBJ2-5|13
CSAPKLGVETQYF
>TRBV7-2|TRBJ1-6|15
CASSLGGAENSPLHF
>TRBV5-1|TRBJ1-1|16
CASSSWTGGLNTEAFF
>TRBV20-1|TRBJ2-7|15
CSAPRTGFSTGEQYF
>TRBV4-1|TRBJ2-1|19
CASSQDRGTGDKSYNEQFF
>TRBV20-1|TRBJ2-7|12
CSARGLASEQYF
>TRBV7-8|TRBJ2-1|14
CASSLGTGIYEQFF
>TRBV12-3/TRBV12-4|TRBJ2-1|15
CASSTYRGSYNEQFF
>TRBV2|TRBJ2-3|14
CARSNRGLADTQYF
>TRBV6-2/TRBV6-3|TRBJ2-2|14
CASRLQGETGELFF
>TRBV12-3/TRBV12-4|TRBJ1-5|14
CASSVFSSNQPQHF
>TRBV28|TRBJ2-2|13
CASSLPETGELFF
>TRBV6-1|TRBJ2-5|17
CASSELPAGGSSETQYF
>TRBV20-1|TRBJ1-2|12
CSARVGVGGYTF
>TRBV27|TRBJ1-5|16
CASSLWAPTSNQPQHF
>TRBV20-1|TRBJ2-7|15
CSARPSDRGSYEQYF
>TRBV4-2|TRBJ2-1|15
CASSLGTSRANEQFF
>TRBV4-1|TRBJ2-4|14
CASSQVPGENIQYF
>TRBV24-1|TRBJ2-1|16
CATSDLRESSYNEQFF
>TRBV7-2|TRBJ1-3|15
CASSYRESPGNTIYF
>TRBV28|TRBJ1-6|14
CASSVGRGNSPLHF